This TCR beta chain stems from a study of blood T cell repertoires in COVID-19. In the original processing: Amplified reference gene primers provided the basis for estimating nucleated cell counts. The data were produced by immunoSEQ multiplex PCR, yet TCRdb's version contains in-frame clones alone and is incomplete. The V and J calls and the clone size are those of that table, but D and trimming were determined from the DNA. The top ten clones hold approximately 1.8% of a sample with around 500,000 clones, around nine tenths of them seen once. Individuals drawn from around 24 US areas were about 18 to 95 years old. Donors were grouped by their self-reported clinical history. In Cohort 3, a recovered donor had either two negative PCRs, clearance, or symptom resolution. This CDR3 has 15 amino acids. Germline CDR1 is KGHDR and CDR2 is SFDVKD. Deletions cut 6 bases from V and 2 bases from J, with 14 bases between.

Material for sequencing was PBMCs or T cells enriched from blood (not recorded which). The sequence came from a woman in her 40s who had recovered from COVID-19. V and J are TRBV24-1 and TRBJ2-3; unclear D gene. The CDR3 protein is CATSTRFSNTDTQYF. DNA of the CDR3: TGTGCCACCAGTACGCGGTTTTCTAACACAGATACGCAGTATTTT.